This T cell receptor (beta chain) was sequenced for a study of blood T cell repertoires in COVID-19. In the study overall: Nucleic acid was either cDNA or gDNA, and it came from T cells, B-cell-depleted T cells, or PBMCs.

This CDR3 comprises 11 residues. V shed 5 bases and J shed 8 bases, with 8 bases lying between them. The germline V gene encodes CDR1 SGDLS and CDR2 YYNGEE. Original methodology: Amplified reference gene primers provided the basis for estimating nucleated cell counts. Produced via immunoSEQ multiplex PCR; TCRdb's table is partial and in-frame only. From that table come the V and J calls and clone size; the DNA was used to work out D and trimming. The sample lists about 320,000 clones, 85% occurring once. The sample comprised peripheral blood. The origin of this receptor is a human donor in a cohort sampled during active COVID-19. The chain carries TRBV9 and TRBJ1-3, with D possibly being TRBD1 (5 bases). The DNA of the CDR3 is TGTGCCAGCAGTATAGGGGACACCATATATTTT. This translates into CASSIGDTIYF.